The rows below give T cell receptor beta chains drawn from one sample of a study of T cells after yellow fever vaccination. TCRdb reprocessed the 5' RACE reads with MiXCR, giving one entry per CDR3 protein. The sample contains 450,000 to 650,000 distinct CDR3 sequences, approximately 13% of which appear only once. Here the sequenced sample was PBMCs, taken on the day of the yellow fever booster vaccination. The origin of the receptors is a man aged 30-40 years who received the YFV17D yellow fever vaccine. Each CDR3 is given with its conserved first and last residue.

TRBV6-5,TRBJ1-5,CASTSGGSVSQPQHF
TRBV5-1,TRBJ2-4,CASSLDGESNIQYF
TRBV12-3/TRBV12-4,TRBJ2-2,CASSERERNTGELFF
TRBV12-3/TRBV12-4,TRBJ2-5,CASSRVLRETQYF
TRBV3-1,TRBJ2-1,CASSPRDDLAYNEQFF
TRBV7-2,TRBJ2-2,CASSPVAAGGTGELFF
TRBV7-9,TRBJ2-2,CASSLAAGLGELFF
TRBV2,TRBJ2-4,CASSGTSGRQNIQYF
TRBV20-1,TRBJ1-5,CSGRPGTEGTQPQHF
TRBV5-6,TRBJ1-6,CASSLVGSPLHF
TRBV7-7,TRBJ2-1,CASSLTGLADGGEQFF
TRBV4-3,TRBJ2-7,CASSQVPGMYEQYF
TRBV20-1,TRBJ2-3,CSARDLSGPQANTQYF
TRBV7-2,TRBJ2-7,CASRQTGLEQYF
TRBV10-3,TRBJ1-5,CAISEGRQGNNQPQHF
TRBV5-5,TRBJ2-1,CASTSSYEQFF
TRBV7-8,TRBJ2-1,CASSLMHNEQFF
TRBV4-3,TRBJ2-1,CASSQAGGGRAGLNEQFF
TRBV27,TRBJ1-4,CASQNEKLFF
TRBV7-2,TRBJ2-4,CASLSEGAGKNIQYF
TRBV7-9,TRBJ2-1,CASGDWREVNNEQFF